The 7 T cell receptor beta chains below come from one sample, sequenced in a study of shared clonotypes between healthy human individuals. Some clones are missing from TCRdb's copy, which holds only in-frame ones; the method was immunoSEQ multiplex PCR. The repertoire includes 2 million to 2.5 million clones, 95% of them detected once, and around 0.13% sits in the top ten. Sequences were obtained from naive CD4+ T cells sorted from blood. Specified subset: CD45RA+ positively selected. These receptors were collected from a man in his late teens or twenties in good health.

The genes are TRBV5-8 and TRBJ1-3; D perhaps matches TRBD1 (6 bases). The V gene's germline CDR1 is SGHTS and CDR2 YDEGEE. The CDR3 contains 16 residues. The germline V and J ends were trimmed by 0 bases and 2 bases, with 12 bases remaining between them. The CDR3 DNA sequence: TGTGCCAGCAGCTTGGCTTTCACAGGGACTGGAAACACCATATATTTT. It yields the protein CASSLAFTGTGNTIYF.

On this clone: Other DNA sequences in this sample translate to the same CDR3. The V call is TRBV5-1, the J call TRBJ2-3; no clear D. Per the germline V gene, CDR1 is SGHRS and CDR2 is YFSETQ. Trimming stripped 0 bases from V and 3 bases from J, with 8 bases between. There are 14 residues in the CDR3. Here the CDR3 DNA reads TGCGCCAGCAGCTTGGGGGGTATTACAGATACGCAGTATTTT. Translation: CASSLGGITDTQYF.

V and J are TRBV7-9 and TRBJ2-7; no clear D. The V gene's germline CDR1 is SEHNR and CDR2 FQNEAQ (reference sequence). The V end was cut by 5 bases, the J end by 4 bases, with 18 bases between. The CDR3 is 15 residues long. The CDR3 region has the DNA TGTGCCAGCAGCCCAACCTTCTCACAGCCGTACGAGCAGTACTTC. Translated: CASSPTFSQPYEQYF.

This rearrangement joins TRBV2 to TRBJ1-5; no clear D. The CDR3 sequence is 13 residues long. Trimming cost V 1 base and J 7 bases, with 8 bases left between them. Germline-derived CDR1 and CDR2 are SNHLY and FYNNEI. CDR3 sequence: CASSEEARQPQHF. DNA of the CDR3: TGTGCCAGCAGTGAAGAGGCCAGGCAGCCCCAGCATTTT.

The chain joins TRBV18 to TRBJ1-1; possibly TRBD1 for D (5 bases). This CDR3 has 14 amino acids. V was shortened by 2 bases and J by 10 bases, with 17 bases between the two germline ends. The germline CDR1 and CDR2 sequences are KGHSH and LQKENI. The CDR3 DNA is TGTGCCAGCTCACCAAGAACGCAGGGTGGTGTAGCTTTCTTT. The encoded protein is CASSPRTQGGVAFF.

The V call is TRBV12-5, the J call TRBJ1-5, with D hard to call. V gave up 5 bases and J gave up 11 bases, with 19 bases separating them. CDR3 length: 14 amino acids. Germline CDR1 is LGHNT and CDR2 is FRNRAP. In DNA form, the CDR3 reads TGTGCTAGTGGTCCGTCCGCGAGGCGCAGGTCCCAGCATTTT. Amino acid sequence: CASGPSARRRSQHF. Full variable domain (remainder filled in from reference TRBV12-5 and TRBJ1-5): DARVTQTPRHKVTEMGQEVTMRCQPILGHNTVFWYRQTMMQGLELLAYFRNRAPLDDSGMPKDRFSAEMPDATLATLKIQPSEPRDSAVYFCASGPSARRRSQHFGDGTRLSIL.

This chain joins TRBV6-4 and TRBJ1-3; D is unclear. The CDR3 has 18 residues. Trimming took off 3 bases at V and 0 bases at J, with 18 bases between the two ends. CDR1 and CDR2 from the germline V gene are MRHNA and SNTAGT. CDR3 residues: CASSDIFGAADSGNTIYF. The DNA for the CDR3 is TGTGCCAGCAGTGATATCTTCGGTGCGGCAGACTCTGGAAACACCATATATTTT.